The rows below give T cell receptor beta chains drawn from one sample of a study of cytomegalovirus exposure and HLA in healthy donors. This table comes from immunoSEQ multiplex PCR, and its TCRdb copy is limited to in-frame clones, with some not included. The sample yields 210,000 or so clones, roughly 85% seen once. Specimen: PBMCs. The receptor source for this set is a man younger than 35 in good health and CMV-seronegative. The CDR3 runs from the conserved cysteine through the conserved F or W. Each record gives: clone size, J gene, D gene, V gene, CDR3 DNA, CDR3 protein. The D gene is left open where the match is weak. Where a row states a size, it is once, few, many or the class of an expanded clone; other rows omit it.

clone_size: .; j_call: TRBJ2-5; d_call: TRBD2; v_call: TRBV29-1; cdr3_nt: TGCAGCGTTGAACTAGCGGGAGGACAAGAGACCCAGTACTTC; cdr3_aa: CSVELAGGQETQYF
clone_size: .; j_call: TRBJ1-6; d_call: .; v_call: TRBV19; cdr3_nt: TGTGCCAGTAGTAGTGCCCCGCGAGGAAGCTCCTATAATTCACCCCTCCACTTT; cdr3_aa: CASSSAPRGSSYNSPLHF
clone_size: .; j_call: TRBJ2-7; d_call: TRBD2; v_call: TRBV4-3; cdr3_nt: TGCGCCAGCAGCCAAGATGGCGCTAGCGGGGCCGAGCAGTACTTC; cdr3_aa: CASSQDGASGAEQYF
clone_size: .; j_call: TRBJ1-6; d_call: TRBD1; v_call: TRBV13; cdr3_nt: TGTGCCAGCAGCTTTAGCCTAGGGACAGCGGTTCCCACCCTCCACTTT; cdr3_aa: CASSFSLGTAVPTLHF
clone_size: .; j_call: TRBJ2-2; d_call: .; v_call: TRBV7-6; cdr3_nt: TGTGCCAGCAGCCTGGCGCAGGCAGGTACCGGGGAGCTGTTTTTT; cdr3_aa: CASSLAQAGTGELFF
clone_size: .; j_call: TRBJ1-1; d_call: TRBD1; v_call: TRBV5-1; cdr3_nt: TGCGCCAGCAGCTGGGCTGGACAGGTAAACACTGAAGCTTTCTTT; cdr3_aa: CASSWAGQVNTEAFF
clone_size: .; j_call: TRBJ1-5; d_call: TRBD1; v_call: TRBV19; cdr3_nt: TGTGCCAGTCTAACCCGCGGGACAGGAACCAATCAGCCCCAGCATTTT; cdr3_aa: CASLTRGTGTNQPQHF
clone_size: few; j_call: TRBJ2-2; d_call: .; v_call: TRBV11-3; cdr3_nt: TGTGCCAGCAGCCTCTTTCCTCTAACGAACACCGGGGAGCTGTTTTTT; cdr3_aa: CASSLFPLTNTGELFF
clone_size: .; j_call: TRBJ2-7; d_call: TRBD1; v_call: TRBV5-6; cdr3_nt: TGTGCCAGCAGCCGGGGGCCGGGACAGGGGGCCTACGAGCAGTACTTC; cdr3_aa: CASSRGPGQGAYEQYF
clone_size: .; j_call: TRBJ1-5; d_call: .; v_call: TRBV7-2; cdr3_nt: TGTGCCAGCAGCTTTAAGCAGGGAAGCCAGCCCCAGCATTTT; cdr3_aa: CASSFKQGSQPQHF
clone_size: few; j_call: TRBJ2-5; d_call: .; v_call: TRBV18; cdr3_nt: TGTGCCAGCTCACCACTCGGCTGGACAGTACAAGAGACCCAGTACTTC; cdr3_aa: CASSPLGWTVQETQYF
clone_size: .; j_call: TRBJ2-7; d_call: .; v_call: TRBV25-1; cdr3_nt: TGTGCCAGCAGCAGTGCGAGCAGGAGGTACGAGCAGTACTTC; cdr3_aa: CASSSASRRYEQYF
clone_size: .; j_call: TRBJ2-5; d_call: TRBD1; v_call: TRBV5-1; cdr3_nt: TGCGCCAGCAGCTCGACAGGGATGGAGACCCAGTACTTC; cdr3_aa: CASSSTGMETQYF
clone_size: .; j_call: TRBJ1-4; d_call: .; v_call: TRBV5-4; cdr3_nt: TGTGCCAGCAGCATCTCGGACAGAACTAATGAAAAACTGTTTTTT; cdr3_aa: CASSISDRTNEKLFF
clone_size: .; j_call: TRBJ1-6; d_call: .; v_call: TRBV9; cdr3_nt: TGTGCCAGCAGCGGGGGCCCGCAGGCTTCACCCCTCCACTTT; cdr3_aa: CASSGGPQASPLHF
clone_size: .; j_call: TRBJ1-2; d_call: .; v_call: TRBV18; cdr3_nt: TGTGCCAGCTCACAACACAGGGATGGCTATGGCTACACCTTC; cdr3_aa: CASSQHRDGYGYTF
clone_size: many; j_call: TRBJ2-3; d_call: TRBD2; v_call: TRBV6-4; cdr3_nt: TGTGCCAGCAGTGACGGGACTAGCGGCACAGATACGCAGTATTTT; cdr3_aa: CASSDGTSGTDTQYF
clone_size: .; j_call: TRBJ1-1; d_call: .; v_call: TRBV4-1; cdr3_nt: TGCGCCAGCAGCCAAGGGAGGAACACTGAAGCTTTCTTT; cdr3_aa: CASSQGRNTEAFF
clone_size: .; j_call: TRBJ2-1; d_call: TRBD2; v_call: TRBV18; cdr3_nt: TGTGCCAGCTCACCACCGGGACTAGCCTACAATGAGCAGTTCTTC; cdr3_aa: CASSPPGLAYNEQFF
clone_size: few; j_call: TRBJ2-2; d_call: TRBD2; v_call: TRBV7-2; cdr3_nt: TGTGCCAGCAGGGGGACTAGCGGGAGAACCGGGGAGCTGTTTTTT; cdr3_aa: CASRGTSGRTGELFF
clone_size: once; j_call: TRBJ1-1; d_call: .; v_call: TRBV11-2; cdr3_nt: TGTGCCAGCAGCTTATCAGGGGTCCGCACTGAAGCTTTCTTT; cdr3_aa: CASSLSGVRTEAFF
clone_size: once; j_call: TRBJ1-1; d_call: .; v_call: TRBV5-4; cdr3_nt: TGTGCCAGCAGCTTCGGCACTGAAGCTTTCTTT; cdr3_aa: CASSFGTEAFF
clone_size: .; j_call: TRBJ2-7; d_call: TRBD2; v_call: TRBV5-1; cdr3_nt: TGCGCCAGCAGCGGGAGGGGTGACGGGACCTACGAGCAGTACTTC; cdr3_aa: CASSGRGDGTYEQYF
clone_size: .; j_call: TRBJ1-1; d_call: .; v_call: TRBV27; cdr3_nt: TGTGCCAGCAGACCTCAGGGGATGAACACTGAAGCTTTCTTT; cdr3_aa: CASRPQGMNTEAFF
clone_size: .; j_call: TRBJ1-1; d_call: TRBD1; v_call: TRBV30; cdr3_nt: TGTGCCAGTAGTATACAGGGGGCCTACACTGAAGCTTTCTTT; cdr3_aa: CASSIQGAYTEAFF
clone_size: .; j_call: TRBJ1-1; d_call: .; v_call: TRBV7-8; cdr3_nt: TGTGCCAGCAGCTTATTGATGCTAGGATTGGGTGCCACTGAAGCTTTCTTT; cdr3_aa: CASSLLMLGLGATEAFF
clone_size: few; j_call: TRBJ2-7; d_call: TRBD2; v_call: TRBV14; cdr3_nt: TGTGCCAGCAGCTCGGGACTAGCGGGGTCCCGGTACGAGCAGTACTTC; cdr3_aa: CASSSGLAGSRYEQYF
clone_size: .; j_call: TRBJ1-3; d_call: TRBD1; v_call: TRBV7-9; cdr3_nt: TGTGCCAGCAGCTTAGTAGAGCAACTACCGGGACAGGGAGTTCCCATATATTTT; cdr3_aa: CASSLVEQLPGQGVPIYF
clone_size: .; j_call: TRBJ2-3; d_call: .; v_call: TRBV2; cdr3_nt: TGTGCCAGCAGTGCACTTGCTAGCGATACGCAGTATTTT; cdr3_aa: CASSALASDTQYF
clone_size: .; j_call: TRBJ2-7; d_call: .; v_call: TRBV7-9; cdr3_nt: TGTGCCAGCAGCGACAGTACCTACGAGCAGTACTTC; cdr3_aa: CASSDSTYEQYF
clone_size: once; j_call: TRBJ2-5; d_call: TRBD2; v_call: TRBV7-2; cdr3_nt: TGTGCCAGCAGCCCCCGAATGACTAGCGGATCCCACCAAGAGACCCAGTACTTC; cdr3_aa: CASSPRMTSGSHQETQYF
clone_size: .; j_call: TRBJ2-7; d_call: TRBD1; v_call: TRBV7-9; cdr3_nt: TGTGCCAGCAGCCACCCACAGGGGGCTGTCTACGAGCAGTACTTC; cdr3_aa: CASSHPQGAVYEQYF
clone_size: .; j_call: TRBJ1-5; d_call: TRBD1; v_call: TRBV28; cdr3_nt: TGTGCCAGCAGGGCCCTACGGACAGGGAGGCATCAGCCCCAGCATTTT; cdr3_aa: CASRALRTGRHQPQHF
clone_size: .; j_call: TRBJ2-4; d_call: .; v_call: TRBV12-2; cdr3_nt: TGTGCAAGTCGCTTAGTTGGGACAGGACACCTTCACGGAGCCAAAAACATTCAGTACTTC; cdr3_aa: CASRLVGTGHLHGAKNIQYF
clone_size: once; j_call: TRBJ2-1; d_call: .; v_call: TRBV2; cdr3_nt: TGTGCCAGCAAACAGAACAATGAGCAGTTCTTC; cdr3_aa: CASKQNNEQFF
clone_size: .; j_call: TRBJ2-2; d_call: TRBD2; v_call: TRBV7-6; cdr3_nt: TGTGCCAGCAGCTTATTGACTAGCGGGGGGGTTGCCGGGGAGCTGTTTTTT; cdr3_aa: CASSLLTSGGVAGELFF
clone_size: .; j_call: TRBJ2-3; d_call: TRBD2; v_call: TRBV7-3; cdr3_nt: TGTGCCAGCAGCATCACTAGCGGGGGGCCAGATACGCAGTATTTT; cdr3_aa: CASSITSGGPDTQYF
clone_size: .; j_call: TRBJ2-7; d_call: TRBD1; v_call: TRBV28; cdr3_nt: TGTGCCAGCAGTCCTCCGGGACAGGGTTTGGACGAGCAGTACTTC; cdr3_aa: CASSPPGQGLDEQYF
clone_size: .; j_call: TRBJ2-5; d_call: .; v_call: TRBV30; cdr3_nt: TGTGCCTGGAAGTCCACTCAAGAGACCCAGTACTTC; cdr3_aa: CAWKSTQETQYF
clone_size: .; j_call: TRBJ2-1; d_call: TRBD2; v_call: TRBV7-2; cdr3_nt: TGTGCCAGCAGCTTAGGACTAGCGGGAGACAGCGAGCAGTTCTTC; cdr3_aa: CASSLGLAGDSEQFF
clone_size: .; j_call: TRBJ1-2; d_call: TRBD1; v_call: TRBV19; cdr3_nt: TGTGCCAGTAGTATACGACAGGGCGAGGGTGGCGGCTACACCTTC; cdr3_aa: CASSIRQGEGGGYTF
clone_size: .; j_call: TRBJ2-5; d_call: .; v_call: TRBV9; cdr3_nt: TGTGCCAGCAGCGTGTCCCAATCGCCTAGTTCCCAGTACTTC; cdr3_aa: CASSVSQSPSSQYF
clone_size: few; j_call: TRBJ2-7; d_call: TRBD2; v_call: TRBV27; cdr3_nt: TGTGCCAGCAGACTGACTAGCTCTAGGGAGCAGTACTTC; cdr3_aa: CASRLTSSREQYF
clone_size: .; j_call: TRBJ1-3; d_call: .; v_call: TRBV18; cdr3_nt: TGTGCCAGCTCAAGTGAAGGGGCAAGCGGAAACACCATATATTTT; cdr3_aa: CASSSEGASGNTIYF
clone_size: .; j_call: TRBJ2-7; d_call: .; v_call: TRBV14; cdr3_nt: TGTGCCAGCAGCCATCGACAGGACCAGCAGTACTTC; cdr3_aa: CASSHRQDQQYF
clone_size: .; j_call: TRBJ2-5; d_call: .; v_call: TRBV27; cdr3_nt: TGTGCCAGCAGACCCACGGGCGGGGAGACCCAGTACTTC; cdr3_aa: CASRPTGGETQYF